This T cell receptor beta chain was captured in a study of control samples from healthy donors and cancer patients. CDR1 is SGHVS and CDR2 is FQNEAQ in the germline V gene. The CDR3 contains 14 residues. Using immunoSEQ multiplex PCR, the repertoire was profiled, and TCRdb retains in-frame clones only, with some absent. The sample consists of about 70,000 clones, around 84% of them appearing once. Worth noting for this clone: The junction departs from germline at one end; a sequencing error may be responsible. Other DNA sequences in this specimen translate into the identical CDR3.

The clonotype was recovered from a woman aged 45-60 years with lung cancer. Sequenced: PBMCs. J is TRBJ2-2 and V is TRBV7-8; D gene ambiguous. The CDR3 DNA follows: TGTGCCAGCAGCTTACTAGGGAACGCCGGGGAGCTGTTTTTT. Translation gives CASSLLGNAGELFF.